This T cell receptor beta chain derives from a study of response to subunit inactivated influenza vaccine. Study-wide points: The authors proposed limited new T cell recruitment per seasonal influenza vaccination.

Germline CDR1 reads MNHEY; CDR2 reads SMNVEV (reference sequence). CDR3 size: 16 residues. Unmatched junction bases numbered 12, after V lost 5 bases and J lost 5 bases. TCRdb reanalysed the RT-PCR reads using MiXCR and keeps one entry per CDR3 protein. The table includes hundreds of thousands of distinct CDR3 sequences, around 13% detected once. To note about this clonotype: What it recognizes is unknown.

The sample consisted of PBMCs from blood, taken approximately 15 days before vaccination. This chain links TRBV27 with TRBJ1-1; the match to TRBD1 covers 9 bases. The receptor was isolated from a man aged 50-60 years who received an inactivated influenza vaccine. The CDR3 spells CASSPRTGASRTEAFF. Written as DNA, the CDR3 is TGTGCCAGCAGTCCCAGGACAGGGGCCTCGAGGACTGAAGCTTTCTTT.